The sequence of this TCR beta chain was determined in a study of shared clonotypes between healthy human individuals. TCRdb's table, derived via immunoSEQ multiplex PCR, lists solely in-frame clones and lacks some. The data show around 990,000 clones, with around three quarters seen just once and more than 0.85% held by the top ten. V lost 7 bases and J 4 bases, leaving 17 bases between the germline ends. This CDR3 is 15 amino acids long. Per the germline V gene, CDR1 is GTSNPN and CDR2 is SVGIG (reference sequence). Sequenced sample: memory CD4+ T cells from PBMCs. Subset noted: CD45RA-negative fraction. J is TRBJ2-6 and V is TRBV30; either TRBD1 or TRBD2 may supply D (5 bases each). The sequence was obtained from a man between 18 and 35 years old in good health. Some clones in this sample may be carry-over from other donors' samples. The CDR3 loop reads CAYEEGPGGANVLTF. The DNA of the CDR3 is TGTGCCTACGAAGAGGGGCCGGGAGGGGCCAACGTCCTGACTTTC.